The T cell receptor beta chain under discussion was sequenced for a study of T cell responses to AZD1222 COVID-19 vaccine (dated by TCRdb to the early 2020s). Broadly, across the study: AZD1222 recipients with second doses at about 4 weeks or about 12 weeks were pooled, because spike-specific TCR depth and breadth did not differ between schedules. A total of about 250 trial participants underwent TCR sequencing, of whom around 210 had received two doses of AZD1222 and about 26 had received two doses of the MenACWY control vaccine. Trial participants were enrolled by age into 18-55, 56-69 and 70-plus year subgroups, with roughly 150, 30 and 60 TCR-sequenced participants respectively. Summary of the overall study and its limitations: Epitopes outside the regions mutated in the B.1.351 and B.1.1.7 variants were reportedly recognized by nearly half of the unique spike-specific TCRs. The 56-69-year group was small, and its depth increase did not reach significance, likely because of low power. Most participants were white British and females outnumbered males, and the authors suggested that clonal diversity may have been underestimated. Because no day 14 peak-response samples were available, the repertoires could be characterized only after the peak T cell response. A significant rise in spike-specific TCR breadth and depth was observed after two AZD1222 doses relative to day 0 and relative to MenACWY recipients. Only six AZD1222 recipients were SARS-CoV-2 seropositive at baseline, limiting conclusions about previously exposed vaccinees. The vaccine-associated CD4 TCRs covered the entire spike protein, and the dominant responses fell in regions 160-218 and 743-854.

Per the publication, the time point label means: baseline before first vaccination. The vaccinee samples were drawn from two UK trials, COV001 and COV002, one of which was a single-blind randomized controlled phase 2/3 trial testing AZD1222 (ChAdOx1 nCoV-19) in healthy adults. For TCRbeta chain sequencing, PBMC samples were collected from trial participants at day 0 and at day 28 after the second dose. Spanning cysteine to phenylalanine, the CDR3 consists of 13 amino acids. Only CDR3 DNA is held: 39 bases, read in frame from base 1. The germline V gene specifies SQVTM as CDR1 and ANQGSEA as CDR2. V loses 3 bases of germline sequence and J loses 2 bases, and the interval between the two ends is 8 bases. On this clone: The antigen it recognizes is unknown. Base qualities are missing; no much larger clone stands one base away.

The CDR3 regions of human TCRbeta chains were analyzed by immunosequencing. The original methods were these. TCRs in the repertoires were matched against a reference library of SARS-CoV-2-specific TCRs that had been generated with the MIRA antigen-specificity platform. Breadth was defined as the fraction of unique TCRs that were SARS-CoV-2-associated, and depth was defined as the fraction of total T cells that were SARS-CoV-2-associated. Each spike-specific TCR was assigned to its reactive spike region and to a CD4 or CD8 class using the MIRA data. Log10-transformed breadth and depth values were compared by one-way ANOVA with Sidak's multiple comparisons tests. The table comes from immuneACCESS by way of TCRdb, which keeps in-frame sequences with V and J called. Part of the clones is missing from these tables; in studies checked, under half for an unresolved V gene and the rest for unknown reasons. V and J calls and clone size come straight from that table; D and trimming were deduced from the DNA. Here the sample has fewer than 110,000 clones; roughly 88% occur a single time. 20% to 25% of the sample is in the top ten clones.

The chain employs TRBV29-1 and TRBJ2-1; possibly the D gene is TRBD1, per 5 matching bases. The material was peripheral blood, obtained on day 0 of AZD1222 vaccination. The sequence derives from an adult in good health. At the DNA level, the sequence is TGCAGCGTTGAGGCGACAGCCTACAATGAGCAGTTCTTC. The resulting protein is CSVEATAYNEQFF.